These 8 T cell receptor beta chains were all obtained from the same sample, sequenced in a study of glioma-infiltrating T cells. Amplification of TCR alpha and beta CDR3 regions from RNA used iRepertoire nested multiplex PCR. One entry per CDR3 protein, called by TCRdb with MiXCR from the multiplex PCR reads. The sample consists of about 380,000 distinct CDR3 sequences, 35% to 45% of them appearing once. The sample comprised glioma tissue, nonneoplastic brain tissue, or PBMCs (not recorded which). All receptors come from a human donor with low-grade glioma or glioblastoma, undergoing nonglioma brain surgery, or in good health (not recorded which).

The chain carries TRBV18 and TRBJ2-1, with 7 positions matching TRBD2. CDR3 length: 15 residues. The germline V gene encodes CDR1 KGHSH and CDR2 LQKENI. The ends lost 4 bases at V and 7 bases at J; junction bases unmatched: 10. In nucleotides, the CDR3 is TGTGCCAGCTCACACTCGGGAGGCCAGCTGAATGAGCAGTTCTTC. It encodes CASSHSGGQLNEQFF.

This clonotype turned up a few times. The CDR3 region is CASSIMDRGPKGANVLTF. Written as DNA, the CDR3 is TGTGCCAGCAGTATAATGGACAGGGGGCCGAAAGGGGCCAACGTCCTGACTTTC. This chain uses TRBV28 with TRBJ2-6; 11 positions agree with TRBD1. Unmatched junction bases numbered 10, after V lost 5 bases and J lost 4 bases. The CDR3 has 18 amino acids. CDR1 and CDR2 (germline): MDHEN, SYDVKM.

A few counts support this clonotype. This sequence joins TRBV27 and TRBJ1-2; 8 positions agree with TRBD1. Germline trimming cut 6 bases from V and 2 bases from J; bases unmatched to any gene: 8. In germline, CDR1 is MNHEY, CDR2 SMNVEV (reference sequence). This CDR3 has 15 amino acids. DNA for the CDR3: TGTGCCAGCAGATCTTACAGGGGGGAAAACTATGGCTACACCTTC. Residues: CASRSYRGENYGYTF.

This clonotype was seen ten or more times. J is TRBJ2-1 and V is TRBV6-1; 8 bases align to TRBD1. The germline gives CDR1 MNHNS, CDR2 SASEGT. CDR3 length: 16 amino acids. V was pared by 7 bases and J by 0 bases, with 8 bases of the junction left unmatched. Here the CDR3 DNA reads TGTGCCAGCACTAGGGACAGGTCGAGCTCCTACAATGAGCAGTTCTTC. It translates to CASTRDRSSSYNEQFF.

About this clonotype: A junction end diverges from the germline sequence, so it may reflect a read error. CDR3 sequence: CATSETGAPNTGAFF. CDR3 DNA sequence: TGTGCCACCAGTGAGACAGGGGCTCCGAACACTGGAGCTTTCTTT. The chain recombines TRBV24-1 with TRBJ1-1; 8 nucleotides agree with TRBD1. The CDR3 spans 15 residues. Per the germline V gene, CDR1 is KGHDR and CDR2 is SFDVKD.

This clonotype has just a few counts. This sequence joins TRBV28 and TRBJ2-7; D possibly corresponds to TRBD1 (6 bases). The CDR3 sequence is 13 residues long. Germline assignment: CDR1 MDHEN and CDR2 SYDVKM. V gave up 6 bases and J gave up 0 bases, with 9 bases separating them. CDR3 sequence (DNA): TGTGCCAGCAGGAAGGACAGCTCCTACGAGCAGTACTTC. Encoded protein: CASRKDSSYEQYF.

The rearrangement links TRBV29-1 to TRBJ2-1, with D tentatively TRBD1 or TRBD2 (5 bases each). CDR3 size: 13 residues. With 1 base removed from V and 4 bases from J, the gap between germline ends came to 8 bases. CDR1 and CDR2 from the germline V gene are SQVTM and ANQGSEA. CDR3 in amino acids: CSVEAGTYNEQFF. DNA for the CDR3: TGCAGCGTTGAAGCGGGGACGTACAATGAGCAGTTCTTC.

The V call is TRBV15, the J call TRBJ2-1, with 10 bases matching TRBD2. Per germline, CDR1 LNHNV and CDR2 YYDKDF (reference sequence). V trimming: 11 bases; J trimming: 3 bases; junction bases outside the gene matches: 13. The CDR3 has 16 residues. This chain's CDR3 is CAAGDRLAGSYNEQFF. CDR3 sequence (DNA): TGTGCCGCCGGCGATAGACTAGCGGGTAGCTACAATGAGCAGTTCTTC.